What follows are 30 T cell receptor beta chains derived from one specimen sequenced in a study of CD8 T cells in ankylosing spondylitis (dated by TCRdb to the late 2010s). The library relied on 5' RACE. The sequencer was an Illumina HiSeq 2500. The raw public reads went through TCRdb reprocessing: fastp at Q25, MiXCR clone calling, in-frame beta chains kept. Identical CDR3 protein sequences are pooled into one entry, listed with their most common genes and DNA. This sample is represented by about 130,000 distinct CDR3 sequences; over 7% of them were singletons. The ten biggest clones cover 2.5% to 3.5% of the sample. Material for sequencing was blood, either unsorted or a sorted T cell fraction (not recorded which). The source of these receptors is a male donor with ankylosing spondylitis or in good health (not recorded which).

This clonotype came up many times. The CDR3, as DNA: TGTGCCAGCAGGCGAGCGGGAGAGGGAAAGACCCAGTACTTC. This sequence encodes CASRRAGEGKTQYF. The chain carries TRBV27 and TRBJ2-5; TRBD2 matches 8 bases. CDR1 and CDR2 from the germline V gene are MNHEY and SMNVEV (reference sequence). The CDR3 has 14 amino acids. With 6 bases clipped from V and 6 bases from J, the junction kept 9 bases outside the gene matches.

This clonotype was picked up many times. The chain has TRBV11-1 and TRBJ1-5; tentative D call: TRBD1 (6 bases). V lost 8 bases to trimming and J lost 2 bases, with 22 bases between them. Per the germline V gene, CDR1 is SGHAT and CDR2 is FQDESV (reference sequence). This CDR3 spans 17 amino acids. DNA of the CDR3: TGTGCCAGCGCGCTATGGGGGGGCGAATTTGGCAATCAGCCCCAGCATTTT. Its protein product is CASALWGGEFGNQPQHF.

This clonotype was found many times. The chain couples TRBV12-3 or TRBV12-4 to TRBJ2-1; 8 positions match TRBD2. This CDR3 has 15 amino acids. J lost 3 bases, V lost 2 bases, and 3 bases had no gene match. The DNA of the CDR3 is TGTGCCAGCAGTTTAAAGGCGGGGGGCTACAATGAGCAGTTCTTC. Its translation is CASSLKAGGYNEQFF.

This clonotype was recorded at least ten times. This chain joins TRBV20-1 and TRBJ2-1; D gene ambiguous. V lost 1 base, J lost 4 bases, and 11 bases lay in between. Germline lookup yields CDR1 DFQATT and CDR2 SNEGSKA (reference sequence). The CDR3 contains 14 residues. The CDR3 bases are TGCAGTGCTAGAGTAGGTGATGGATACAATGAGCAGTTCTTC. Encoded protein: CSARVGDGYNEQFF.

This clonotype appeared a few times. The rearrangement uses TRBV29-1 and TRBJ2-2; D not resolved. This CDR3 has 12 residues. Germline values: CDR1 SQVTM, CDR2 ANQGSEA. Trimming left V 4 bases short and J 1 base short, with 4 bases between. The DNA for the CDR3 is TGCAGCGTTGGACGGAACACCGGGGAGCTGTTTTTT. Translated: CSVGRNTGELFF.

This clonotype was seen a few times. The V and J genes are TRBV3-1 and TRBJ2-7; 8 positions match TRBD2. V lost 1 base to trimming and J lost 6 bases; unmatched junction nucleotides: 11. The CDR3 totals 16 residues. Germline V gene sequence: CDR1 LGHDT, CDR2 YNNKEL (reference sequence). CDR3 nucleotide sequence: TGTGCCAGCAGCCAAGCAAAACGTGGCGGGAGGAGCGAGCAGTACTTC. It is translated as CASSQAKRGGRSEQYF.

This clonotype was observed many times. CDR3 protein: CASSWGGGNTEAFF. DNA of the CDR3: TGCGCCAGCAGTTGGGGGGGAGGGAACACTGAAGCTTTCTTT. The rearrangement joins TRBV5-1 to TRBJ1-1, with D possibly matching TRBD1 (5 bases). CDR1 SGHRS and CDR2 YFSETQ come from the germline V gene. V was trimmed by 5 bases and J by 1 base, leaving 12 bases between them. The CDR3 is made up of 14 amino acids. Variable domain in full (rest from reference TRBV5-1 and TRBJ1-1): KAGVTQTPRYLIKTRGQQVTLSCSPISGHRSVSWYQQTPGQGLQFLFEYFSETQRNKGNFPGRFSGRQFSNSRSEMNVSTLELGDSALYLCASSWGGGNTEAFFGQGTRLTVV.

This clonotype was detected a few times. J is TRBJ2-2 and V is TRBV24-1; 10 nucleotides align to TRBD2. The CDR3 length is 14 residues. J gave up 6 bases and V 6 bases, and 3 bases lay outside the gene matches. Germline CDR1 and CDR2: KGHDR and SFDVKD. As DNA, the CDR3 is TGTGCCACCAGTCTTAGCGGGAGGTCCGGGGAGCTGTTTTTT. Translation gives CATSLSGRSGELFF.

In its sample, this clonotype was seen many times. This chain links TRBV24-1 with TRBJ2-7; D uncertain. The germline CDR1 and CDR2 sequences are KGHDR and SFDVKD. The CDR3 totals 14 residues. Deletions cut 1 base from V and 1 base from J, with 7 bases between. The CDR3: CATSDFEGSYEQYF. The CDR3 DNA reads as TGTGCCACCAGTGATTTTGAAGGGTCCTACGAGCAGTACTTC.

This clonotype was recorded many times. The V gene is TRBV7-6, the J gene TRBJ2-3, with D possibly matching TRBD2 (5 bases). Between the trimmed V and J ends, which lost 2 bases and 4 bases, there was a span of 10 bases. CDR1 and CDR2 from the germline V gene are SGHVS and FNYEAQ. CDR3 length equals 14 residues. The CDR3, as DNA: TGTGCCAGCAGCTTATTCCTAGCTTCAGATACGCAGTATTTT. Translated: CASSLFLASDTQYF.

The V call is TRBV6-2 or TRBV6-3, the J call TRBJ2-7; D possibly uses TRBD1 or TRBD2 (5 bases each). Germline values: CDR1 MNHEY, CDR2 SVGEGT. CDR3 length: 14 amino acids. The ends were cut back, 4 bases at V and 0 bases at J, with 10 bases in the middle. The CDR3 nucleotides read TGTGCCAGCAGTTCGGGACGGCGCTCCTACGAGCAGTACTTC. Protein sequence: CASSSGRRSYEQYF.

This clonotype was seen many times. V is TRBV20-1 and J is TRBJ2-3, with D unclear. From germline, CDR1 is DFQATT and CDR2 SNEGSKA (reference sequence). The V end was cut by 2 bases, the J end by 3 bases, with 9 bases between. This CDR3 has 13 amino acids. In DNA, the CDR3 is TGCAGTGCTAGATTAGAAGGAACAGATACGCAGTATTTT. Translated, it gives CSARLEGTDTQYF.

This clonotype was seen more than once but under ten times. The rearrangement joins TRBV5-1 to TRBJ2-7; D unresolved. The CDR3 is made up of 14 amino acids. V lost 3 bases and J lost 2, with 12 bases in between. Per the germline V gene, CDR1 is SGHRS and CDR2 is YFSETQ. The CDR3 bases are TGCGCCAGCAGCTCTTCTACCGTACCCTACGAGCAGTACTTC. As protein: CASSSSTVPYEQYF. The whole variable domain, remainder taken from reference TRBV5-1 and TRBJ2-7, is KAGVTQTPRYLIKTRGQQVTLSCSPISGHRSVSWYQQTPGQGLQFLFEYFSETQRNKGNFPGRFSGRQFSNSRSEMNVSTLELGDSALYLCASSSSTVPYEQYFGPGTRLTVT.

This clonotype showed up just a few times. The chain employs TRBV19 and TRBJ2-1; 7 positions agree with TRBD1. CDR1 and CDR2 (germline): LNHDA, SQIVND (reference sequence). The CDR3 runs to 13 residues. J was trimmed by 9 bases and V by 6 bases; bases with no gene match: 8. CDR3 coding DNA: TGTGCCAGTAGGCGCGACAGGGTTGTTGAGCAGTTCTTC. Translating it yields CASRRDRVVEQFF.

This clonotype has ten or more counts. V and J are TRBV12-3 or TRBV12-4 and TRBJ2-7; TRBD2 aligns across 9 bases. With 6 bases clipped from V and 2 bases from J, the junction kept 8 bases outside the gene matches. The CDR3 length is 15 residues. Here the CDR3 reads CASSPGTSSTYEQYF. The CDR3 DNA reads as TGTGCCAGCAGCCCAGGGACTAGCTCCACCTACGAGCAGTACTTC.

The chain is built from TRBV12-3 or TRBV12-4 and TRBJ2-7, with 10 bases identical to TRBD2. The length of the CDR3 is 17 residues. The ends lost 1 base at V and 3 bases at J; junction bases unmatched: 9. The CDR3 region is CASSLVGLAGANYEQYF. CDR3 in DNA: TGTGCCAGCAGTTTAGTAGGTCTAGCGGGAGCGAACTACGAGCAGTACTTC.

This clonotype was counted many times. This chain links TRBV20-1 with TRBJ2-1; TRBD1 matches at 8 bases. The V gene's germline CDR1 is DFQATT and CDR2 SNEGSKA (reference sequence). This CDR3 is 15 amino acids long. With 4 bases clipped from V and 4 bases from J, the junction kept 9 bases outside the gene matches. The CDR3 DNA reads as TGCAGTGCTAACAGACAGGGGATGGGGTACAATGAGCAGTTCTTC. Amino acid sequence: CSANRQGMGYNEQFF.

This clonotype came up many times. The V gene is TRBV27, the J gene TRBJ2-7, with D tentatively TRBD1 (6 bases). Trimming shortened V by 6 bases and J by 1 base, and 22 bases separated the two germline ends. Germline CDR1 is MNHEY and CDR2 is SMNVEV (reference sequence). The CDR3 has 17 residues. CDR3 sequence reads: CASRRGTLLLPSYEQYF. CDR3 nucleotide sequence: TGTGCCAGCAGGAGGGGGACACTACTTTTGCCTTCCTACGAGCAGTACTTC.

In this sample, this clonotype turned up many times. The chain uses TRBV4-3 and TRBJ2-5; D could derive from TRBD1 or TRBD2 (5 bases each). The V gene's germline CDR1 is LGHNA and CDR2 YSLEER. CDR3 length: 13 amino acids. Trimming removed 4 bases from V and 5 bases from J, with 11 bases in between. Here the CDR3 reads CASSRSRDETQYF. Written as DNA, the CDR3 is TGCGCCAGCAGCCGGTCCAGGGACGAGACCCAGTACTTC.

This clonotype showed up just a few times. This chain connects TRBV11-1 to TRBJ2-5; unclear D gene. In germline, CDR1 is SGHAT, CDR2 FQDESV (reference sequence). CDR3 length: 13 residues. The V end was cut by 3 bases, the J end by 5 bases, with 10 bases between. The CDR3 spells CASSFSPFETQYF. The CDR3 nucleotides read TGTGCCAGCAGCTTTTCCCCCTTCGAGACCCAGTACTTC.

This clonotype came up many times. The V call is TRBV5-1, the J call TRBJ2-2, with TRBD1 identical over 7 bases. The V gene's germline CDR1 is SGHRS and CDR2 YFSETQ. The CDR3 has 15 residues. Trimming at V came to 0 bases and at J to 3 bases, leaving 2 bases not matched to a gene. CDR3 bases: TGCGCCAGCAGCTTGGCCGGGACAGACACCGGGGAGCTGTTTTTT. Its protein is CASSLAGTDTGELFF.

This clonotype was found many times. The CDR3 region is CSVATGYNTEAFF. CDR3 coding DNA: TGCAGCGTGGCGACAGGGTATAACACTGAAGCTTTCTTT. The J gene is TRBJ1-1, the V gene TRBV29-1, with 7 bases identical to TRBD1. This CDR3 is 13 amino acids long. With 6 bases clipped from V and 2 bases from J, the junction kept 6 bases outside the gene matches. Germline CDR1 SQVTM, CDR2 ANQGSEA.

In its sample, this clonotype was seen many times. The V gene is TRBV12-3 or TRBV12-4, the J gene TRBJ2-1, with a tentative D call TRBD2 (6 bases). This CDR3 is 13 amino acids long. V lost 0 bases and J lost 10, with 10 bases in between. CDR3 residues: CASSLAGGGEQFF. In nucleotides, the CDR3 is TGTGCCAGCAGTTTAGCGGGGGGAGGCGAGCAGTTCTTC.

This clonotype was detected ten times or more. Here the CDR3 reads CAIGWSGGGQETQYF. The CDR3 bases are TGTGCCATAGGGTGGTCTGGGGGAGGTCAAGAGACCCAGTACTTC. The chain uses TRBV10-3 and TRBJ2-5; tentatively, D is TRBD2 (6 bases). The V gene lost 9 bases and the J gene lost 2 bases, with 19 bases spanning the gap. The CDR3 has 15 residues. Germline V gives CDR1 ENHRY, CDR2 SYGVKD.

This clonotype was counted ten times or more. The CDR3 protein is CASSLVAANTEAFF. CDR3 nucleotide sequence: TGCGCCAGCAGCTTGGTAGCAGCGAACACTGAAGCTTTCTTT. V usage is TRBV5-1 and J usage is TRBJ1-1; no clear D. V dropped 0 bases and J dropped 1 base, with 7 bases sitting between them. Germline CDR1 is SGHRS and CDR2 is YFSETQ. The CDR3 is 14 amino acids.

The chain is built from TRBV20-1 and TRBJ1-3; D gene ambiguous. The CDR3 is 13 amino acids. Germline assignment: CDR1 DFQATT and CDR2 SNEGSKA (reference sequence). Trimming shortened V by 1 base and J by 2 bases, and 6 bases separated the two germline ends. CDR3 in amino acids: CSARVTAGNTIYF. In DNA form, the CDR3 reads TGCAGTGCTAGAGTCACGGCTGGAAACACCATATATTTT.

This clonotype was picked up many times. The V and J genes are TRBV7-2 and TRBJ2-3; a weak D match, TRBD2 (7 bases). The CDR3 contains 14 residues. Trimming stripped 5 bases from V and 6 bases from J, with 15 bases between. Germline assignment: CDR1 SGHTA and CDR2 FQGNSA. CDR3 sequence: CASSPPRGADTQYF. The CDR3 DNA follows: TGTGCCAGCAGCCCACCCCGGGGGGCGGATACGCAGTATTTT.

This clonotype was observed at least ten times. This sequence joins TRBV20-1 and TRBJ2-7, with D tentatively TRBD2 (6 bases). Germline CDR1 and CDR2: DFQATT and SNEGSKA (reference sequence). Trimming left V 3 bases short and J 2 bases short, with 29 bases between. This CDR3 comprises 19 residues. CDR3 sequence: CSASRYTTLARSPTYEQYF. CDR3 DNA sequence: TGCAGTGCTAGCAGATACACAACCCTAGCGCGATCCCCGACCTACGAGCAGTACTTC.

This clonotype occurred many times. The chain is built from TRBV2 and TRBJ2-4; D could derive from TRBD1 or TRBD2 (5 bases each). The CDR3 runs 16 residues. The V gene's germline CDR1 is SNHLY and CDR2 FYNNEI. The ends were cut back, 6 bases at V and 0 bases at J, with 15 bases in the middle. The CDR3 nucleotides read TGTGCCAGCAGAGAGGGGACGGCTGTAGCCAAAAACATTCAGTACTTC. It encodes CASREGTAVAKNIQYF.

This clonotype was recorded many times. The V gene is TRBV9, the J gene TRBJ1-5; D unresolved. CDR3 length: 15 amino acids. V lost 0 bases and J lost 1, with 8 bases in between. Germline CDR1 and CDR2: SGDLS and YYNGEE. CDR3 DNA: TGTGCCAGCAGCGTAGGAGGTACCAGCAATCAGCCCCAGCATTTT. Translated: CASSVGGTSNQPQHF.